The TCR beta chain under discussion was sequenced for a study of cytomegalovirus exposure and HLA in healthy donors. Study-wide results and caveats: Researchers catalogued 160 or so TCR beta chains as cytomegalovirus-associated.

Turning to this clone: Its antigen remains unidentified.

A multiplex PCR was run with 60 Vbeta primers and 13 Jbeta primers. Clones were read by immunoSEQ multiplex PCR, and TCRdb kept only the in-frame ones, dropping some. The table lists some 120,000 clones, roughly three quarters of them singletons. Germline V gene data show CDR1 as SGDLS and CDR2 as YYNGEE. The CDR3 covers 14 residues. Trimming stripped 0 bases from V and 6 bases from J, with 12 bases between. This chain links TRBV9 with TRBJ1-1; perhaps TRBD1 as D (5 bases). This sequence originates from a man younger than 45 in good health and CMV-seropositive. The sequenced sample consisted of PBMCs. The CDR3 sequence is CASSVGGPGAEAFF. CDR3 coding DNA: TGTGCCAGCAGCGTAGGAGGGCCGGGGGCTGAAGCTTTCTTT.